This TCR beta chain was sequenced during a study of cytomegalovirus exposure and HLA in healthy donors. Study findings and constraints: TRBV6-2, TRBV6-3 and some other V segments were excluded as indistinguishable. The number of N-insertions in an Asian-associated ancestry cluster was reportedly below the 666-donor mean in a later analysis. A later analysis showed HLA-associated TCR beta chains outstripping equally common others in clonal expansion.

Comment on this clone: Its antigen is not known.

In the PCR, 60 Vbeta and 13 Jbeta primers were used. Only in-frame clones appear in the TCRdb table, and some are missing; sequencing was by immunoSEQ multiplex PCR. This sample carries approximately 93,000 clones, less than 80% of them seen once, and the ten largest clones take about 6.3%. This CDR3 is 15 amino acids long. V was cut by 0 bases and J by 4 bases, with 12 bases left in between. Germline V gene data show CDR1 as LGHNA and CDR2 as YSLEER. The chain links TRBV4-3 to TRBJ1-2; tentative D call: TRBD1 (5 bases). The source material was PBMCs. The TCR comes from a boy aged 5-17 years in good health and CMV-seropositive. For the CDR3, the DNA is TGCGCCAGCAGCCAAGATCATCGGGGGGGCTATGGCTACACCTTC. Its protein product is CASSQDHRGGYGYTF.